This TCR beta chain comes out of a study of metastatic and nonmetastatic thyroid tumors. Study processing details: A classifier for distant metastasis in papillary thyroid cancer was constructed using CDR3 differences observed across clinicopathological groups. TCRdb ran MiXCR on the PCR reads. The authors' filters were not applied to this entry. The table lists approximately 37,000 clones, 20% to 25% of them singletons. This CDR3 is built from 13 residues. Germline V CDR1 and CDR2: SGHAT, FQNNGV. V shed 6 bases and J shed 1 base, with 9 bases lying between them. Not a single patient had been given any form of treatment at any point before undergoing thyroid surgery. Findings and limits, study-wide: Reports indicated that malignant thyroid tumors showed significantly higher TCR beta diversity than benign nodules did, in blood and tumor.

This clone appeared many times. Its antigen remains unknown. The material sequenced was tumor tissue. The chain joins TRBV11-2 to TRBJ2-5; perhaps TRBD2 as D (6 bases). The clonotype was recovered from a male donor with papillary thyroid cancer or a benign thyroid nodule (not recorded which). Some clones in this sample may be carry-over from other donors' samples. The CDR3 DNA reads as TGTGCCAGCAGTCGGGAGCGCCAAGAGACCCAGTACTTC. Protein product: CASSRERQETQYF.